The rows below give T cell receptor beta chains drawn from one sample of a study of blood T cell repertoires in COVID-19. Here immunoSEQ multiplex PCR was the method, and the copy in TCRdb shows in-frame clones only, minus some. The repertoire includes about 45,000 clones, approximately 85% of them detected once, and about 33% sits in the top ten. Sequenced: peripheral blood. Source of these receptors: a woman older than 75 with acute or convalescent COVID-19. CDR3s include the opening cysteine and the closing phenylalanine or tryptophan. D genes are given only for firm matches. Clone sizes are given selectively: once, few, many, or a class where the clone is expanded.

j_call clone_size v_call d_call cdr3_nt cdr3_aa
TRBJ2-1 - TRBV5-1 TRBD2 TGCGCCAGCAGCCCGGGACTAGCGGGAGAAGAGCAGTTCTTC CASSPGLAGEEQFF
TRBJ1-1 - TRBV3-1/TRBV3-2 - TGTGCCAGCAGCCAAGCGACAGGGAACACTGAAGCTTTCTTT CASSQATGNTEAFF
TRBJ1-1 - TRBV19 TRBD1 TGTGCCAGTAGTATAGGAAACAGGGGGGAAATCTGGGAAGCTTTCTTT CASSIGNRGEIWEAFF
TRBJ2-1 - TRBV6-2/TRBV6-3 TRBD2 TGTGCCAGCAGTTTGGGACTAGCGGGAGTCGATGAGCAGTTCTTC CASSLGLAGVDEQFF
TRBJ2-5 few TRBV7-2 TRBD2 TGTGCCAGCAGCTTAGGAGTTAGCGGGAGCTCTTACCAAGAGACCCAGTACTTC CASSLGVSGSSYQETQYF
TRBJ2-7 - TRBV29-1 - TGCAGCGCAAGCGGACAGTACAATTCCCAAGAGCAGTACTTC CSASGQYNSQEQYF
TRBJ1-2 - TRBV11-2 - TGTGCCAGCAGCTTAGGCAGGGTCTATGGCTACACCTTC CASSLGRVYGYTF
TRBJ2-2 - TRBV5-1 - TGCGCCAGCAGGGGAGCGCTCGATGGGTACACCGGGGAGCTGTTTTTT CASRGALDGYTGELFF
TRBJ2-7 once TRBV10-3 TRBD2 TGTGCCATCAGGCTAGCGGGAAACGAGCAGTACTTC CAIRLAGNEQYF
TRBJ1-3 - TRBV2 - TGTGCCAGCAGTTATAAACCGACAGCCTCTGGAAACACCATATATTTT CASSYKPTASGNTIYF
TRBJ1-3 - TRBV18 TRBD1 TGTGCCAGCTCCTTCGACAGGGCGGTTGGAAACACCATATATTTT CASSFDRAVGNTIYF
TRBJ2-3 - TRBV7-9 TRBD2 TGTGCCAGCAGCTTAGCTAGCGGGGGCACAGATACGCAGTATTTT CASSLASGGTDTQYF
TRBJ1-4 - TRBV5-1 - TGCGCCAGCAGCTTGGGGCCCGGGTCCAATGAAAAACTGTTTTTT CASSLGPGSNEKLFF